The sequence of this T cell receptor beta chain was determined in a study of blood T cells in healthy people across ages. Whole-study findings and limits: Changes in expanded clonotypes were possibly confounded, as the CMV status of donors was unknown. No conclusive comparison of naive versus antigen-experienced cells was possible with unsorted PBMCs.

With V trimmed by 7 bases and J by 10 bases, 10 bases remained unmatched. The CDR3 is made up of 12 amino acids. CDR1 and CDR2 (germline): SQVTM, ANQGSEA. Comment on this clonotype: Its antigen is as yet unknown.

Combining a sample-barcoded 5' primer with a J-beta primer mix, a second PCR ran for about 7 to 11 cycles. All samples gave at least 2.5 million CDR3-containing paired-end reads. TCRdb fed the 5' RACE reads into MiXCR, producing one record per CDR3 protein. The sample has 1.5 million to 2 million distinct CDR3 sequences; roughly 32% are singletons. Material for sequencing was blood. The clonotype originates from a woman under 40 in good health. The chain recombines TRBV29-1 with TRBJ2-1; 7 nucleotides agree with TRBD2. The CDR3 sequence: CSALLSGVEQFF. The CDR3 bases are TGCAGCGCTTTACTCAGCGGGGTGGAGCAGTTCTTC.